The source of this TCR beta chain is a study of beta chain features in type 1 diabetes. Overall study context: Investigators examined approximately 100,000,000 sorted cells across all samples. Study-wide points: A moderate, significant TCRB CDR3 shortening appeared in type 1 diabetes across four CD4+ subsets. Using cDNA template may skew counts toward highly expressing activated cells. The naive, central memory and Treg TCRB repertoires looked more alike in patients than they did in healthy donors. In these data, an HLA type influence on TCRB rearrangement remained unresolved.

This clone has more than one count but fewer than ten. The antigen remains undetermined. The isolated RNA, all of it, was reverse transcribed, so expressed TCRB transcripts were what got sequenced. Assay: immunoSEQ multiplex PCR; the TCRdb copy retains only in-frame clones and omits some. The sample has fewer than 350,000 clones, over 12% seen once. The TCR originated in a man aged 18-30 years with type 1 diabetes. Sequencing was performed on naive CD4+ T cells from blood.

DNA of the CDR3: TGCAGCGTTGCTGGGAGGATTACCTACGAGCAGTACTTC. This sequence encodes CSVAGRITYEQYF. This sequence joins TRBV29-1 and TRBJ2-7; D may be TRBD2 (6 bases). CDR3 length: 13 amino acids. V dropped 4 bases and J dropped 2 bases, with 12 bases sitting between them. CDR1 and CDR2 from the germline V gene are SQVTM and ANQGSEA.